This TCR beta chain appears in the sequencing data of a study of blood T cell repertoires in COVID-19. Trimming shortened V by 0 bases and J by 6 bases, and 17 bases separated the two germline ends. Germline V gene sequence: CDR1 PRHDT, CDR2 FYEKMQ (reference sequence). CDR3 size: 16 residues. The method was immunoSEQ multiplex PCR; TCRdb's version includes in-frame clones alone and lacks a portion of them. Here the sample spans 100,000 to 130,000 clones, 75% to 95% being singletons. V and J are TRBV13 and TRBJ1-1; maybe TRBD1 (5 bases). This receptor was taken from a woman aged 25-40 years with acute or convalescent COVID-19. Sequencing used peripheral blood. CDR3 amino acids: CASSLGQSGVEAEAFF. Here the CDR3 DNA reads TGTGCCAGCAGCTTAGGCCAATCGGGGGTAGAGGCTGAAGCTTTCTTT. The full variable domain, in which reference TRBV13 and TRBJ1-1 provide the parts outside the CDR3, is AAGVIQSPRHLIKEKRETATLKCYPIPRHDTVYWYQQGPGQDPQFLISFYEKMQSDKGSIPDRFSAQQFSDYHSELNMSSLELGDSALYFCASSLGQSGVEAEAFFGQGTRLTVV.